This T cell receptor beta chain was found in a study of CD8 T cells in cerebrospinal fluid in Alzheimer's disease. General study points: Healthy subjects less often had a clone of at least 3% than Alzheimer's patients. Patients with mild cognitive impairment or Alzheimer's disease had a larger top CSF clone percentage than controls.

TCRdb processed the 10x single-cell sequencing reads again and assigns one entry to each CDR3 protein, with no DNA. The specimen's table records 1,000 to 1,500 distinct CDR3 sequences. Its frequency marks this clonotype as medium-sized. What it binds is not known. The CDR3 is 16 residues long. Germline V lookup: CDR1 DFQATT, CDR2 SNEGSKA (reference sequence). This sequence was found in a human donor in good health. Sequencing used cerebrospinal fluid. V is TRBV20-1 and J is TRBJ2-1; the TRBD2 assignment by TCRdb is unverifiable without DNA. CDR3 region: CSASRPGTRSLNEQFF.